The 9 T cell receptor beta chains below were found in one sample sequenced in a study of vaccination and CD4 T cells after COVID-19. Treatment noted: roughly ten-day PBMC culture with coronavirus spike peptide pools or control peptides (ViraFEST assay). Their recognized antigens are unknown. With the Oncomine TCR Beta short-read assay, DNA from cultured CD4+ T cells was sequenced. TCRdb used MiXCR to reprocess the PCR reads, holding one entry per CDR3 protein. The table records about 13,000 distinct CDR3 sequences, 52% of them present only once. Sequenced sample: CD4+ T cells from blood, cultured in vitro. Every receptor here comes from a human donor who had recovered from COVID-19.

This chain uses TRBV15 with TRBJ2-4; D might be TRBD1 or TRBD2, each matching 5 bases. The CDR3 is 12 amino acids. V lost 5 bases and J 6 bases, leaving 8 bases between the germline ends. Germline V gene lookup returns CDR1 LNHNV and CDR2 YYDKDF (reference sequence). For the CDR3, the DNA is TGTGCCACCAGCGCAGGGACAAACATTCAGTACTTC. Protein sequence: CATSAGTNIQYF.

This clonotype was observed a handful of times. The chain combines TRBV5-4 with TRBJ1-1; 7 positions match TRBD1. The length of the CDR3 is 14 residues. Germline assignment: CDR1 SGHNT and CDR2 YYREEE (reference sequence). The V and J ends lost 4 bases and 6 bases, in that order; junction bases with no gene match: 9. The CDR3 sequence is CASSADRAFAEAFF. Written as DNA, the CDR3 is TGTGCCAGCAGCGCCGACAGGGCATTCGCTGAAGCTTTCTTT.

J is TRBJ2-7 and V is TRBV12-3 or TRBV12-4, with 11 bases lining up with TRBD2. V shed 2 bases, J shed 9 bases, and the junction held 6 bases outside the gene matches. The CDR3 runs 14 residues. The CDR3 sequence: CASSLIAGGSGQYF. The CDR3 coding sequence is TGTGCCAGCAGTTTAATAGCGGGAGGGAGTGGGCAGTACTTC.

Comment on this clonotype: A much larger clone is a single base away; this may be a read error. This CDR3 is CASSSLDGGNQPQHF. For the CDR3, the DNA is TGTGCCAGCAGTTCCCTCGATGGGGGTAATCAGCCCCAGCATTTT. The rearrangement uses TRBV27 and TRBJ1-5; a possible D gene is TRBD1 (5 bases). This CDR3 is built from 15 residues. Germline V gives CDR1 MNHEY, CDR2 SMNVEV (reference sequence). Trimming removed 4 bases from V and 4 bases from J, with 14 bases in between.

This clonotype was counted a few times. The chain couples TRBV7-9 to TRBJ1-1; unclear D gene. Germline CDR1 SEHNR, CDR2 FQNEAQ (reference sequence). Trimming took 1 base from V and 6 from J, leaving 9 bases between them. There are 13 residues in the CDR3. CDR3 in DNA: TGTGCCAGCAGCTTAGGAACGGTTGCTGAAGCTTTCTTT. Translating gives CASSLGTVAEAFF.

V and J are TRBV4-2 and TRBJ1-6; TRBD1 agrees at 8 bases. Germline V gene sequence: CDR1 LGHNA, CDR2 YNFKEQ. Trimming cost V 1 base and J 10 bases; bases outside gene matches: 3. This CDR3 has 14 residues. This chain's CDR3 is CASSQGTGRSPLHF. The CDR3, as DNA: TGTGCCAGCAGCCAAGGGACAGGGAGGTCACCCCTCCACTTT.

The chain recombines TRBV30 with TRBJ1-6; D call uncertain. The CDR3 is 17 residues long. V gave up 0 bases and J gave up 7 bases, with 19 bases separating them. CDR1 is GTSNPN and CDR2 is SVGIG in the germline V gene (reference sequence). CDR3: CAWSVLLTVKLNSPLHF. The CDR3, as DNA: TGTGCCTGGAGTGTCCTGCTGACCGTCAAACTGAATTCACCCCTCCACTTT.

The V gene is TRBV6-1, the J gene TRBJ2-1; no reliable D call. Per the germline V gene, CDR1 is MNHNS and CDR2 is SASEGT. This CDR3 has 16 residues. V gave up 6 bases and J gave up 3 bases, with 18 bases separating them. As DNA, the CDR3 is TGTGCCAGCAGATTTCAGGTAAACCTAATCTACAATGAGCAGTTCTTC. This sequence encodes CASRFQVNLIYNEQFF.

The genes are TRBV6-1 and TRBJ2-7, with TRBD1 identical over 9 bases. From germline, CDR1 is MNHNS and CDR2 SASEGT. J lost 0 bases, V lost 5 bases, and 5 bases had no gene match. The CDR3 has 15 amino acids. CDR3 sequence: CASSQPGQGSYEQYF. The CDR3 bases are TGTGCCAGCAGTCAACCGGGACAGGGCTCCTACGAGCAGTACTTC.